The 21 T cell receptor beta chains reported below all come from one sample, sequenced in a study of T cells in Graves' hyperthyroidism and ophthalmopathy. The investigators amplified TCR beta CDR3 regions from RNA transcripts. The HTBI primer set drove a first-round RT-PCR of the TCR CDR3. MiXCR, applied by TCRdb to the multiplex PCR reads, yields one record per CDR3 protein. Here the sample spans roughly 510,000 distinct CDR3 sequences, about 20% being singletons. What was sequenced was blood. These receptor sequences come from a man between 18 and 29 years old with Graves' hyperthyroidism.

Written as DNA, the CDR3 is TGTGCCAGCAGTTTAGTGGACAGTACGAGCGGGGGGTCCGGGGACGAGCAGTACTTC. Translated, it gives CASSLVDSTSGGSGDEQYF. The chain links TRBV12-3 or TRBV12-4 to TRBJ2-7, with 9 bases matching TRBD2. This CDR3 has 19 amino acids. Unmatched junction bases numbered 18, after V lost 1 base and J lost 5 bases.

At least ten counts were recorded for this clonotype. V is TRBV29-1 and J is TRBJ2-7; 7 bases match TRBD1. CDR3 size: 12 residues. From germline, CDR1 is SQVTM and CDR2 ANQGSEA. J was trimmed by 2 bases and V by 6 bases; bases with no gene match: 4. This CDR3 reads CSVTTGPYEQYF. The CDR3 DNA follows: TGCAGCGTCACGACAGGGCCCTACGAGCAGTACTTC.

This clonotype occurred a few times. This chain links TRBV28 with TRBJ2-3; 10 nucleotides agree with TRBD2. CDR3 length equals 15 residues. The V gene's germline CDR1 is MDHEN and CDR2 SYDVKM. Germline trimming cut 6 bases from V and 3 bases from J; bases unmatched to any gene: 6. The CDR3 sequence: CASSPGTSVTDTQYF. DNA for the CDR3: TGTGCCAGCAGCCCTGGGACTAGCGTGACAGATACGCAGTATTTT.

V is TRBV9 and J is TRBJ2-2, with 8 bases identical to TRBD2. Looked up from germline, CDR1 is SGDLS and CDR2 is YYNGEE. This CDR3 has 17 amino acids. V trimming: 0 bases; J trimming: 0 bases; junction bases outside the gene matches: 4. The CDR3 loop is CASSVDLAGPNTGELFF. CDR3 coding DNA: TGTGCCAGCAGCGTAGATCTAGCGGGTCCGAACACCGGGGAGCTGTTTTTT.

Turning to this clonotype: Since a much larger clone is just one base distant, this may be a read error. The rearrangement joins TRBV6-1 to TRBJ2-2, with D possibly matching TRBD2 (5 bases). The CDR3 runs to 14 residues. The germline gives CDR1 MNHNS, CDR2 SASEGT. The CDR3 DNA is TGTGCCAGCAGGGCCATTGATAACACCGGGGAGCTGTGTTTT. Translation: CASRAIDNTGELCF.

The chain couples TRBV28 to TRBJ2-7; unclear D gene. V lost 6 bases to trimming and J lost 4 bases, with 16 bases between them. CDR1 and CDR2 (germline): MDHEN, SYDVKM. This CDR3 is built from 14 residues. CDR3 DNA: TGTGCCAGCAGCTTCCGCGGCGTTAGTTACGAGCAGTACTTC. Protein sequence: CASSFRGVSYEQYF. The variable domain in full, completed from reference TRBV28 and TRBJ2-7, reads DVKVTQSSRYLVKRTGEKVFLECVQDMDHENMFWYRQDPGLGLRLIYFSYDVKMKEKGDIPEGYSVSREKKERFSLILESASTNQTSMYLCASSFRGVSYEQYFGPGTRLTVT.

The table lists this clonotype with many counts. The CDR3 loop is CSVGGSGAYGYTF. CDR3 bases: TGCAGCGTTGGAGGCTCCGGGGCCTATGGCTACACCTTC. The chain combines TRBV29-1 with TRBJ1-2; tentatively, D is TRBD1 (5 bases). The V and J ends lost 4 bases and 4 bases respectively, with 13 bases between them. This CDR3 has 13 residues. Germline CDR1 SQVTM, CDR2 ANQGSEA.

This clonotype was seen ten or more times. The CDR3 DNA follows: TGTGCCAGTAGTATCCTAGGGCTGAACACTGAAGCTTTCTTT. Its translation: CASSILGLNTEAFF. J is TRBJ1-1 and V is TRBV19; D gene unclear. Trimming stripped 3 bases from V and 0 bases from J, with 8 bases between. CDR1 is LNHDA, CDR2 SQIVND, per germline (reference sequence). This CDR3 comprises 14 residues.

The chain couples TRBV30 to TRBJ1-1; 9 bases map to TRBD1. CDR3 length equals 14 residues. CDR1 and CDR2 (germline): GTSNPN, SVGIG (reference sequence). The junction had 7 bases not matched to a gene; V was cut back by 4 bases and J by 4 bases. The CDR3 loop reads CAWNGQGMGTEAFF. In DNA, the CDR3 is TGTGCCTGGAACGGACAGGGGATGGGCACTGAAGCTTTCTTT.

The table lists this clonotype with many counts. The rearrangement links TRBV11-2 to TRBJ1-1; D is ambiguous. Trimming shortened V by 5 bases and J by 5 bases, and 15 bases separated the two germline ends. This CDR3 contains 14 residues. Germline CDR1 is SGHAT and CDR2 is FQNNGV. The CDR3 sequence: CASSPFAAMTEAFF. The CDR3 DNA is TGTGCCAGCAGCCCCTTTGCGGCAATGACTGAAGCTTTCTTT.

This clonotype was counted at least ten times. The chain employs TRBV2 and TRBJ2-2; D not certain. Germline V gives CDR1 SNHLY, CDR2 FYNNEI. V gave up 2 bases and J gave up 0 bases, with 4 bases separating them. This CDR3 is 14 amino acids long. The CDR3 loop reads CASSESTNTGELFF. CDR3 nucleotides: TGTGCCAGCAGTGAAAGTACGAACACCGGGGAGCTGTTTTTT.

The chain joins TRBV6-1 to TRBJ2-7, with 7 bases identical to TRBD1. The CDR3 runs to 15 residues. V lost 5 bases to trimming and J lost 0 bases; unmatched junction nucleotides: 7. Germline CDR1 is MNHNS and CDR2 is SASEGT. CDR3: CASSPGQVNSYEQYF. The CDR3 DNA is TGTGCCAGCAGTCCCGGACAGGTCAACTCCTACGAGCAGTACTTC.

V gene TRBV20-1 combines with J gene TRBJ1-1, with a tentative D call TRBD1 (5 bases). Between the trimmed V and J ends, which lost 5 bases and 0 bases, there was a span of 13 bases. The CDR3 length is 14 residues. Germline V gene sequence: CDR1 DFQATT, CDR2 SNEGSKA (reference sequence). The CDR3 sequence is CSAYRSKMNTEAFF. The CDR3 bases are TGCAGTGCTTACAGGTCGAAAATGAACACTGAAGCTTTCTTT.

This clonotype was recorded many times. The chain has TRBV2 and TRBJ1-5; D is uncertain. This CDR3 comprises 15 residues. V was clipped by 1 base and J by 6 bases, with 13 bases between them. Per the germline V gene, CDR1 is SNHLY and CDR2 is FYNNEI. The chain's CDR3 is CASSEDQALGQPQHF. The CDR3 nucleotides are TGTGCCAGCAGTGAAGACCAGGCCCTCGGTCAGCCCCAGCATTTT.

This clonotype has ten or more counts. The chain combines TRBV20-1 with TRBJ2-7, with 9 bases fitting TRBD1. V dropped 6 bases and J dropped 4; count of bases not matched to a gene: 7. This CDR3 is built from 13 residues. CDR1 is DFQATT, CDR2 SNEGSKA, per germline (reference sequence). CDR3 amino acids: CSANRGHRYEQYF. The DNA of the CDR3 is TGCAGTGCCAACAGGGGGCATAGGTACGAGCAGTACTTC.

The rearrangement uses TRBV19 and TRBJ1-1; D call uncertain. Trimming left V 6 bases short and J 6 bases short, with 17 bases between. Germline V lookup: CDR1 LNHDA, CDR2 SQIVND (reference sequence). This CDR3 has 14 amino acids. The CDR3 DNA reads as TGTGCCAGTAGCCCATGGGGAGGTGAACCTGAAGCTTTCTTT. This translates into CASSPWGGEPEAFF.

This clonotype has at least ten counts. The CDR3 DNA reads TGTGCCAGCAGCCAAGTCAGGGGCTATGGCTACACCTTC. Translation gives CASSQVRGYGYTF. V and J are TRBV14 and TRBJ1-2, with a possible D match to TRBD1 (6 bases). The CDR3 has 13 amino acids. Deletions cut 1 base from V and 4 bases from J, with 7 bases between. CDR1 is SGHDN, CDR2 FVKESK, per germline.

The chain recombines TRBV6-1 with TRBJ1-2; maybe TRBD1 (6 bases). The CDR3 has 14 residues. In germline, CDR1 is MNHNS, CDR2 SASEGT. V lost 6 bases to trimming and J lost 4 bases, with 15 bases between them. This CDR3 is CASRDHRESYGYTF. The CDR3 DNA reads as TGTGCCAGCAGGGATCACAGGGAAAGCTATGGCTACACCTTC.

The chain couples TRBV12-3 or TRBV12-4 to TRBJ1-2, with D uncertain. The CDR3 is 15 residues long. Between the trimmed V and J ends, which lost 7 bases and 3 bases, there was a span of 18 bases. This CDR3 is CASTQTEARDYGYTF. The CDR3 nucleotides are TGTGCCAGCACTCAAACCGAAGCCCGTGACTATGGCTACACCTTC.

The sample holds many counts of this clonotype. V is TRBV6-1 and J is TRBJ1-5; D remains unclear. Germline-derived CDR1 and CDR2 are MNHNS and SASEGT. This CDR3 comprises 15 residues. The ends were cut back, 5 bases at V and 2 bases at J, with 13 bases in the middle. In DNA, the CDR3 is TGTGCCAGCAGTCCCGGTAGAGTAGGCAATCAGCCCCAGCATTTT. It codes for CASSPGRVGNQPQHF.

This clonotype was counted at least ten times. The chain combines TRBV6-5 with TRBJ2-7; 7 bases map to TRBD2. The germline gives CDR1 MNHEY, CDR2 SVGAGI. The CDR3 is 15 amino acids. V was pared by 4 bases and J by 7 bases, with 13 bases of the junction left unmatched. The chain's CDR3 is CASSSGFNSGREQYF. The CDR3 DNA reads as TGTGCCAGCAGTTCCGGTTTTAATAGCGGGCGAGAGCAGTACTTC.